This T cell receptor beta chain was identified in a study of T cell responses to AZD1222 COVID-19 vaccine. Assay: immunoSEQ multiplex PCR; the TCRdb copy retains only in-frame clones and omits some. The table includes 180,000 or so clones, under 95% detected once. The V gene end was trimmed by 5 bases and the J gene end by 4 bases; junction bases not matched to a gene: 3. This CDR3 region has 14 residues. The germline V gene encodes CDR1 MNHEY and CDR2 SMNVEV (reference sequence). The sequences come from peripheral blood, collected 28 days after the second AZD1222 dose. This TCR derives from an adult who received the AZD1222 COVID-19 vaccine. The chain couples TRBV27 to TRBJ2-1, with 9 nucleotides matching TRBD1. The CDR3 DNA follows: TGTGCCAGCAGTGGACAGGGGTTTTACAATGAGCAGTTCTTC. Translating it yields CASSGQGFYNEQFF.